These 22 T cell receptor beta chains originate from one sample sequenced in a study of technical replicates of blood from a handful of donors listed by TCRdb under 2017. Libraries came from the immunoSEQ multiplex PCR assay. This immuneACCESS table, as held by TCRdb, lists in-frame sequences with V and J called but not all clones. Of the missing ones, under half trace to an unresolved V gene in checked studies; the others have no known cause. The sample records under 95,000 clones, about 95% of which are singletons. 0.2% to 0.3% of the sample is held by the ten biggest clonotypes. Sequenced sample: T cells isolated from PBMCs. The receptors were gathered from a human donor in good health.

The V call is TRBV27, the J call TRBJ2-3, with D possibly matching TRBD2 (6 bases). Trimming took off 5 bases at V and 2 bases at J, with 11 bases between the two ends. The CDR3 spans 14 residues. Germline CDR1 and CDR2: MNHEY and SMNVEV (reference sequence). The CDR3 region is CASSGLANTDTQYF. CDR3 nucleotides: TGTGCCAGCAGTGGGCTAGCGAACACAGATACGCAGTATTTT.

The chain has TRBV14 and TRBJ2-7; no clear D. The CDR3 sequence is 13 residues long. V was cut by 0 bases and J by 2 bases, with 5 bases left in between. Germline V gene lookup returns CDR1 SGHDN and CDR2 FVKESK. CDR3 amino acids: CASSQDIPYEQYF. DNA for the CDR3: TGTGCCAGCAGCCAAGATATCCCCTACGAGCAGTACTTC.

The rearrangement uses TRBV7-8 and TRBJ1-1; the match to TRBD1 covers 7 bases. Germline loops: CDR1 SGHVS, CDR2 FQNEAQ. V shed 6 bases, J shed 5 bases, and the junction held 9 bases outside the gene matches. The CDR3 length is 14 residues. CDR3 sequence (DNA): TGTGCCAGCAGACTTATACAGGGGAGGACTGAAGCTTTCTTT. Residues: CASRLIQGRTEAFF.

This clone was seen only once. The J gene is TRBJ2-7, the V gene TRBV5-1; 9 nucleotides match TRBD1. CDR1 and CDR2 from the germline V gene are SGHRS and YFSETQ. The CDR3 totals 15 residues. After removal of 4 bases from V and 4 bases from J, the junction contained 9 bases not matched to a gene. Written as DNA, the CDR3 is TGCGCCAGCAGCCTGGAACAGGGGGCGTCGTACGAGCAGTACTTC. Its protein product is CASSLEQGASYEQYF.

V gene TRBV6-5 combines with J gene TRBJ1-1; D remains ambiguous. In germline, CDR1 is MNHEY, CDR2 SVGAGI. The ends were cut back, 2 bases at V and 7 bases at J, with 11 bases in the middle. The CDR3 is 13 residues long. Here the CDR3 DNA reads TGTGCCAGCAGTTACCGAATAGGACTTGAAGCTTTCTTT. Translation gives CASSYRIGLEAFF.

CDR3 sequence: CASSQPRGTGVQRTTGELFF. The DNA of the CDR3 is TGCGCCAGCAGCCAACCGCGGGGGACAGGCGTCCAACGAACCACCGGGGAGCTGTTTTTT. V and J are TRBV4-1 and TRBJ2-2; a weak D match, TRBD1 (8 bases). Germline assignment: CDR1 MGHRA and CDR2 YSYEKL. V dropped 2 bases and J dropped 4 bases, with 26 bases sitting between them. CDR3 length: 20 residues.

This rearrangement joins TRBV6-5 to TRBJ1-3; no clear D. The CDR3 has 13 amino acids. Per the germline V gene, CDR1 is MNHEY and CDR2 is SVGAGI. The V end was cut by 0 bases, the J end by 4 bases, with 4 bases between. As DNA, the CDR3 is TGTGCCAGCAGTTACTCGGGCGGAAACACCATATATTTT. Its protein product is CASSYSGGNTIYF.

This chain uses TRBV4-1 with TRBJ2-2; 14 bases fit TRBD2. Germline V lookup: CDR1 MGHRA, CDR2 YSYEKL. There are 17 residues in the CDR3. Trimming took 6 bases from V and 2 from J; bases not matched to a gene: 5. CDR3 in DNA: TGCGCCAGCAGAGTCGGACTAGCGGGAGGTAACACCGGGGAGCTGTTTTTT. Its protein is CASRVGLAGGNTGELFF.

The chain has TRBV29-1 and TRBJ2-3; 8 positions agree with TRBD2. This CDR3 has 17 residues. The germline gives CDR1 SQVTM, CDR2 ANQGSEA. Trimming removed 4 bases from V and 2 bases from J; junction bases left unmatched: 14. The CDR3 DNA reads as TGCAGCGTTGCGGCCCCGGGACTAGGGGAAGACACAGATACGCAGTATTTT. Residues: CSVAAPGLGEDTDTQYF.

The V call is TRBV19, the J call TRBJ2-1, with 11 bases matching TRBD2. This CDR3 has 16 amino acids. Germline CDR1 LNHDA, CDR2 SQIVND (reference sequence). Losses at the gene ends were 6 bases for V and 7 bases for J; bases not matched to a gene: 11. The CDR3 protein is CASSPTGGLAVNEQFF. As DNA, the CDR3 is TGTGCCAGTAGCCCAACTGGGGGACTAGCGGTTAATGAGCAGTTCTTC.

J is TRBJ2-1 and V is TRBV18; 8 nucleotides line up with TRBD2. Looked up from germline, CDR1 is KGHSH and CDR2 is LQKENI. The V segment lost 1 base and the J segment 4 bases; nucleotides outside the gene matches: 6. The length of the CDR3 is 16 residues. The CDR3 is CASSPRSGGSYNEQFF. The CDR3 nucleotides are TGTGCCAGCTCACCACGCAGCGGGGGATCGTACAATGAGCAGTTCTTC.

The CDR3 region is CASSLRLGNEQFF. The CDR3 region has the DNA TGTGCCAGCAGTTTACGGCTAGGTAATGAGCAGTTCTTC. The gene calls are TRBV28 and TRBJ2-1; no clear D gene. The CDR3 is made up of 13 amino acids. V shed 2 bases and J shed 7 bases, with 9 bases lying between them. CDR1 and CDR2 (germline): MDHEN, SYDVKM.

V is TRBV6-1 and J is TRBJ2-7; 7 nucleotides match TRBD2. Germline V gene lookup returns CDR1 MNHNS and CDR2 SASEGT. This CDR3 has 15 residues. J gave up 3 bases and V 3 bases, and 8 bases lay outside the gene matches. The CDR3 nucleotides are TGTGCCAGCAGTGAGGGACTATTGGGGATCTACGAGCAGTACTTC. It is translated as CASSEGLLGIYEQYF.

The chain combines TRBV18 with TRBJ2-1, with TRBD2 matching 8 bases. Germline V gene data show CDR1 as KGHSH and CDR2 as LQKENI. The CDR3 is 15 residues long. The V segment lost 2 bases and the J segment 0 bases; nucleotides outside the gene matches: 0. The CDR3 DNA sequence: TGTGCCAGCTCACCAGGGACTAGCTCCTACAATGAGCAGTTCTTC. Translating gives CASSPGTSSYNEQFF.

This clone was counted once. The J gene is TRBJ1-1, the V gene TRBV2; no reliable D call. The CDR3 sequence is 12 residues long. Germline lookup yields CDR1 SNHLY and CDR2 FYNNEI. The V end lost 6 bases, the J end lost 1 base, and 6 bases lay between the germline ends. The CDR3 DNA reads as TGTGCCAGCAGGGAGGGGAACACTGAAGCTTTCTTT. Encoded protein: CASREGNTEAFF.

CDR3 sequence: CASRIFRGIIATGELFF. The DNA for the CDR3 is TGTGCCAGCAGGATCTTTAGGGGTATTATTGCCACCGGGGAGCTGTTTTTT. The rearrangement joins TRBV7-9 to TRBJ2-2, with a possible D match to TRBD1 (5 bases). There are 17 residues in the CDR3. The V end lost 6 bases, the J end lost 4 bases, and 21 bases lay between the germline ends. CDR1 is SEHNR and CDR2 is FQNEAQ in the germline V gene (reference sequence).

This clone was found once. CDR3 nucleotides: TGTGCCACCAGCAGAGATCCCCAGGGCTATCTCAACTATGGCTACACCTTC. This gives the protein CATSRDPQGYLNYGYTF. This sequence joins TRBV15 and TRBJ1-2; possibly TRBD1 for D (5 bases). Trimming left V 0 bases short and J 2 bases short, with 16 bases between. The germline gives CDR1 LNHNV, CDR2 YYDKDF (reference sequence). This CDR3 is 17 amino acids long.

The chain carries TRBV7-2 and TRBJ2-1; 10 bases align to TRBD1. Germline assignment: CDR1 SGHTA and CDR2 FQGNSA. There are 16 residues in the CDR3. The J segment lost 9 bases and the V segment lost 4 bases, leaving 12 bases of the junction unmatched. CDR3: CASSSLTGGWQGEQFF. As DNA, the CDR3 is TGTGCCAGCAGCTCCCTGACAGGGGGCTGGCAGGGTGAGCAGTTCTTC. Supplemented by reference TRBV7-2 and TRBJ2-1, the full variable domain reads GAGVSQSPSNKVTEKGKDVELRCDPISGHTALYWYRQSLGQGLEFLIYFQGNSAPDKSGLPSDRFSAERTGGSVSTLTIQRTQQEDSAVYLCASSSLTGGWQGEQFFGPGTRLTVL.

The genes are TRBV19 and TRBJ2-4; weak D call: TRBD1 (6 bases). Trimming took off 7 bases at V and 2 bases at J, with 21 bases between the two ends. The CDR3 is 17 residues long. The germline gives CDR1 LNHDA, CDR2 SQIVND (reference sequence). CDR3 nucleotides: TGTGCCAGTACCCCGACCGATCTGACAGGATCCAAAAACATTCAGTACTTC. Protein sequence: CASTPTDLTGSKNIQYF.

The rearrangement uses TRBV6-5 and TRBJ1-1; 8 bases map to TRBD1. Germline assignment: CDR1 MNHEY and CDR2 SVGAGI. V lost 0 bases to trimming and J lost 0 bases; unmatched junction nucleotides: 3. This CDR3 has 16 amino acids. The CDR3: CASSYSQGALNTEAFF. The CDR3 DNA is TGTGCCAGCAGTTACTCCCAGGGGGCTTTGAACACTGAAGCTTTCTTT.

This clone was observed a single time. V gene TRBV4-1 combines with J gene TRBJ2-2; tentative D call: TRBD2 (6 bases). This CDR3 comprises 13 residues. The germline CDR1 and CDR2 sequences are MGHRA and YSYEKL. The V and J ends lost 10 bases and 1 base respectively, with 10 bases between them. CDR3 residues: CATSGENTGELFF. In DNA, the CDR3 is TGCGCCACCTCGGGAGAGAACACCGGGGAGCTGTTTTTT.

The J gene is TRBJ2-1, the V gene TRBV2; 7 nucleotides match TRBD1. The V and J ends lost 5 bases and 5 bases, in that order; junction bases with no gene match: 15. Germline V gene lookup returns CDR1 SNHLY and CDR2 FYNNEI. The CDR3 loop spans 17 amino acids. The CDR3 is CASSRPGTATSNNEQFF. The CDR3 coding sequence is TGTGCCAGCAGTCGTCCCGGGACAGCGACCTCTAACAATGAGCAGTTCTTC.